The T cell receptor beta chain under discussion was sequenced for a study of CD8 T cells in Susac syndrome. Random hexamers were used to reverse transcribe 0.5 to 1 ug of RNA. Multiplex PCR with immunoSEQ amplified the TCR beta CDR3 across 54 Vbeta and 13 Jbeta. TCRdb recomputed calls from the immunoSEQ multiplex PCR reads with MiXCR, one row per CDR3 protein. The top ten clones hold roughly 0.08% of a sample with approximately 170,000 distinct CDR3 sequences, about 91% of them seen once. High-throughput TCR beta sequencing covered peripheral CD8+ and CD4+ T cells. V was shortened by 3 bases and J by 2 bases, with 11 bases between the two germline ends. The CDR3 extends over 14 amino acids. Germline-derived CDR1 and CDR2 are SGHKS and YYEKEE (reference sequence).

Material: CD4+ T cells from PBMCs. The J gene is TRBJ2-5, the V gene TRBV5-5, with D maybe TRBD2 (6 bases). This clonotype was obtained from a human donor in good health. This CDR3 reads CASSSRDSQETQYF. The CDR3 region has the DNA TGTGCCAGCAGCTCCCGGGACTCACAAGAGACCCAGTACTTC. Drawing the rest from reference TRBV5-5 and TRBJ2-5, the complete variable domain is DAGVTQSPTHLIKTRGQQVTLRCSPISGHKSVSWYQQVLGQGPQFIFQYYEKEERGRGNFPDRFSARQFPNYSSELNVNALLLGDSALYLCASSSRDSQETQYFGPGTRLLVL.